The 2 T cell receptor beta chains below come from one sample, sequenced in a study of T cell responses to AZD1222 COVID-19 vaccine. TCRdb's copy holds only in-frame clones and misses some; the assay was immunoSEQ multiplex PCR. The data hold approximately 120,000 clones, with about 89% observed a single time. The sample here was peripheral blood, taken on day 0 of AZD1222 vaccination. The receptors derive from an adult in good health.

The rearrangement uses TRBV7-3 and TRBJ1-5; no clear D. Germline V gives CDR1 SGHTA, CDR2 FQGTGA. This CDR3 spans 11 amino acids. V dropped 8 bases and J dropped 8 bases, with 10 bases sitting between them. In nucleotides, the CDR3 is TGTGCCAGCTCGGTACGGGAGCCCCAGCATTTT. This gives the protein CASSVREPQHF.

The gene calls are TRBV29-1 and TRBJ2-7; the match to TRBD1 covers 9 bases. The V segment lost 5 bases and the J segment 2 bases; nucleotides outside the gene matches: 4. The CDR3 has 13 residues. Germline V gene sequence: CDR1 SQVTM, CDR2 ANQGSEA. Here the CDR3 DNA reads TGCAGCGTTTTACAGGGGGCCGCCTACGAGCAGTACTTC. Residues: CSVLQGAAYEQYF.